The 15 T cell receptor beta chains reported below all come from one sample, sequenced in a study of cytomegalovirus exposure and HLA in healthy donors. The PCR ran on 60 Vbeta and 13 Jbeta primers. Profiled with immunoSEQ multiplex PCR; TCRdb holds only in-frame clones, not every one. The sample records about 150,000 clones, roughly three quarters being singletons. The specimen sequenced was PBMCs. The source of these receptors is a woman aged 40 to 50 in good health and CMV-seronegative.

This clone was seen only once. The same CDR3 can be traced to other DNA sequences in this sample. The rearrangement uses TRBV7-8 and TRBJ1-2; 10 nucleotides align to TRBD1. Germline values: CDR1 SGHVS, CDR2 FQNEAQ. Losses at the gene ends were 3 bases for V and 8 bases for J; bases not matched to a gene: 0. The CDR3 spans 12 residues. Here the CDR3 DNA reads TGTGCCAGCAGCTTGGACAGGGGGGGCTACACCTTC. It encodes CASSLDRGGYTF.

V gene TRBV27 combines with J gene TRBJ2-7; D is perhaps TRBD1 (6 bases). V lost 3 bases to trimming and J lost 3 bases, with 12 bases between them. The CDR3 spans 14 residues. Germline CDR1 and CDR2: MNHEY and SMNVEV (reference sequence). CDR3 nucleotides: TGTGCCAGCAGTTTTCTACAGGGTGACTACGAGCAGTACTTC. This translates into CASSFLQGDYEQYF.

This sequence joins TRBV27 and TRBJ1-4; TRBD1 agrees at 7 bases. CDR3 length: 14 residues. J was trimmed by 7 bases and V by 6 bases; bases with no gene match: 8. Germline CDR1 is MNHEY and CDR2 is SMNVEV (reference sequence). The CDR3 region has the DNA TGTGCCAGCAGGATTACAGGGGTTGGTGAAAAACTGTTTTTT. Protein product: CASRITGVGEKLFF.

This chain joins TRBV6-4 and TRBJ2-3, with 9 bases lining up with TRBD1. The CDR3 is 15 amino acids. V was clipped by 6 bases and J by 6 bases; unmatched bases: 10. CDR1 and CDR2 from the germline V gene are MRHNA and SNTAGT. In nucleotides, the CDR3 is TGTGCCAGCAGGCCCAACGGGGGGACAGGGGATACGCAGTATTTT. Translated: CASRPNGGTGDTQYF.

The CDR3 reads CASRGRWGQGVSTNEKLFF. Written as DNA, the CDR3 is TGTGCCAGCAGGGGGAGATGGGGACAGGGGGTTTCAACTAATGAAAAACTGTTTTTT. V is TRBV6-7 and J is TRBJ1-4, with TRBD1 matching over 11 bases. TRBV6-7 is recorded as an ORF, its role being uncertain. The CDR3 is made up of 19 amino acids. V shed 6 bases and J 0 bases; nucleotides not matched to a gene: 12.

The rearrangement links TRBV9 to TRBJ2-3; D is unresolved. The CDR3 sequence is 14 residues long. Germline V gives CDR1 SGDLS, CDR2 YYNGEE. V gave up 0 bases and J gave up 2 bases, with 7 bases separating them. As DNA, the CDR3 is TGTGCCAGCAGCGTAGGCGGTCACACAGATACGCAGTATTTT. This encodes CASSVGGHTDTQYF. Together with reference TRBV9 and TRBJ2-3, the CDR3 gives the full variable domain: DSGVTQTPKHLITATGQRVTLRCSPRSGDLSVYWYQQSLDQGLQFLIQYYNGEERAKGNILERFSAQQFPDLHSELNLSSLELGDSALYFCASSVGGHTDTQYFGPGTRLTVL.

This rearrangement joins TRBV6-6 to TRBJ1-3, with 8 bases matching TRBD1. The germline V gene has CDR1 MNHNY and CDR2 SVGAGI (reference sequence). This CDR3 comprises 14 residues. V lost 5 bases and J lost 4; bases outside the gene matches: 4. The CDR3 sequence is CASSPTGAGNTIYF. DNA for the CDR3: TGTGCCAGCAGTCCGACAGGGGCGGGAAACACCATATATTTT.

Only a few counts were recorded for this clone. V gene TRBV5-4 combines with J gene TRBJ1-1; D perhaps matches TRBD1 (5 bases). CDR3 length: 15 amino acids. Deletions cut 0 bases from V and 5 bases from J, with 14 bases between. Germline V gene sequence: CDR1 SGHNT, CDR2 YYREEE (reference sequence). This CDR3 is CASSLGGAARTEAFF. Here the CDR3 DNA reads TGTGCCAGCAGCTTGGGTGGGGCCGCGAGAACTGAAGCTTTCTTT. The full variable domain, its missing parts supplied by reference TRBV5-4 and TRBJ1-1, is ETGVTQSPTHLIKTRGQQVTLRCSSQSGHNTVSWYQQALGQGPQFIFQYYREEENGRGNFPPRFSGLQFPNYSSELNVNALELDDSALYLCASSLGGAARTEAFFGQGTRLTVV.

The chain couples TRBV7-9 to TRBJ2-1; 9 bases line up with TRBD2. The germline gives CDR1 SEHNR, CDR2 FQNEAQ (reference sequence). Trimming took 0 bases from V and 8 from J; bases not matched to a gene: 5. This CDR3 has 15 residues. CDR3 protein: CASSLAAGGLDEQFF. CDR3 sequence (DNA): TGTGCCAGCAGCTTAGCGGCGGGGGGGCTTGATGAGCAGTTCTTC.

In DNA form, the CDR3 reads TGTGCCAGCAGCCCGGGACAGGGGGGAAAACTGTTTTTT. This sequence encodes CASSPGQGGKLFF. The V and J genes are TRBV7-7 and TRBJ1-4; 11 bases map to TRBD1. V lost 5 bases and J lost 10; bases outside the gene matches: 3. Germline CDR1 SSHAT, CDR2 FNYEAQ (reference sequence). The CDR3 extends over 13 amino acids. Together with reference TRBV7-7 and TRBJ1-4, the CDR3 gives the full variable domain: GAGVSQSPRYKVTKRGQDVTLRCDPISSHATLYWYQQALGQGPEFLTYFNYEAQPDKSGLPSDRFSAERPEGSISTLTIQRTEQRDSAMYRCASSPGQGGKLFFGSGTQLSVL.

The chain employs TRBV13 and TRBJ2-7, with TRBD2 as a possible D gene (7 bases). Per the germline V gene, CDR1 is PRHDT and CDR2 is FYEKMQ (reference sequence). The CDR3 is made up of 15 amino acids. The V end lost 1 base, the J end lost 4 bases, and 14 bases lay between the germline ends. CDR3 in amino acids: CASSLVVEGGYEQYF. The CDR3 coding sequence is TGTGCCAGCAGCTTAGTCGTCGAGGGGGGGTACGAGCAGTACTTC.

The chain links TRBV5-7 to TRBJ1-6, with a possible D match to TRBD1 (5 bases). TRBV5-7 is an open reading frame whose function is uncertain. V was clipped by 4 bases and J by 6 bases, with 17 bases between them. This CDR3 contains 16 residues. The CDR3 bases are TGTGCCAGCAGCCGTGGGACTTCCGAGGGTAATTCACCCCTCCACTTT. The encoded protein is CASSRGTSEGNSPLHF.

This rearrangement joins TRBV18 to TRBJ1-1; D is unresolved. The ends were cut back, 4 bases at V and 5 bases at J, with 17 bases in the middle. The CDR3 runs 15 residues. Germline V gene lookup returns CDR1 KGHSH and CDR2 LQKENI. The CDR3 region has the DNA TGTGCCAGCTCACGGAGAAGCGGAAGTGGGACTGAAGCTTTCTTT. This translates into CASSRRSGSGTEAFF. The full variable domain, its missing parts supplied by reference TRBV18 and TRBJ1-1, is NAGVMQNPRHLVRRRGQEARLRCSPMKGHSHVYWYRQLPEEGLKFMVYLQKENIIDESGMPKERFSAEFPKEGPSILRIQQVVRGDSAAYFCASSRRSGSGTEAFFGQGTRLTVV.

The chain carries TRBV7-2 and TRBJ1-6; D not certain. The CDR3 spans 15 residues. Deletions cut 5 bases from V and 2 bases from J, with 10 bases between. Germline V gene lookup returns CDR1 SGHTA and CDR2 FQGNSA. The CDR3 DNA is TGTGCCAGCAGCAAAGCCGGGACCTATAATTCACCCCTCCACTTT. Its translation: CASSKAGTYNSPLHF.

The J gene is TRBJ2-4, the V gene TRBV2; possible D gene TRBD2, 5 bases. Trimming took off 7 bases at V and 2 bases at J, with 9 bases between the two ends. The CDR3 is 13 amino acids. Looked up from germline, CDR1 is SNHLY and CDR2 is FYNNEI. The CDR3 DNA follows: TGTGCCAGCAAGGCGGGCCCCAAAAACATTCAGTACTTC. Its protein is CASKAGPKNIQYF. The variable domain in full, with the rest retrieved from reference TRBV2 and TRBJ2-4, is EPEVTQTPSHQVTQMGQEVILRCVPISNHLYFYWYRQILGQKVEFLVSFYNNEISEKSEIFDDQFSVERPDGSNFTLKIRSTKLEDSAMYFCASKAGPKNIQYFGAGTRLSVL.